A single TCR beta chain is shown here with its context. The entry originates in a study of blood T cells in healthy people across ages. A sample-barcoded 5' primer and a J-beta primer mix were used in a second PCR of roughly 6 to 12 cycles. MiXCR, run by TCRdb on the 5' RACE reads, gives a single entry per CDR3 protein. Of roughly 1,500,000 distinct CDR3 sequences listed, 42% are singletons. What was sequenced was blood. The sequence came from a woman under 30 in good health.

CDR3 nucleotide sequence: TGTGCCAGCAGTGAAGAGGGCGGAAGTCATGAGCAGTACTTC. Translation gives CASSEEGGSHEQYF. The chain recombines TRBV6-1 with TRBJ2-5; D not certain. Germline V gene lookup returns CDR1 MNHNS and CDR2 SASEGT. With 1 base removed from V and 11 bases from J, the gap between germline ends came to 17 bases. This CDR3 has 14 residues.